This entry is about one TCR beta chain. TCRdb's copy holds only in-frame clones and misses some; the assay was immunoSEQ multiplex PCR. Here the sample spans 200,000 to 300,000 clones, under 90% being singletons. The data originate from a study of blood T cell repertoires in COVID-19. Germline-derived CDR1 and CDR2 are LNHDA and SQIVND (reference sequence). The CDR3 totals 16 residues. Between the trimmed V and J ends, which lost 0 bases and 12 bases, there was a span of 21 bases. Sequencing was performed on peripheral blood. The chain links TRBV19 to TRBJ1-5; tentatively, D is TRBD1 (6 bases). This TCR came from a man between 60 and 70 years old with acute or convalescent COVID-19. The CDR3 is CASSIDIGGQDSVQHF. DNA for the CDR3: TGTGCCAGTAGTATAGATATCGGGGGGCAGGATAGTGTCCAGCATTTT.